This T cell receptor (beta chain) was retrieved from a study of blood T cell repertoires in COVID-19. J lost 1 base, V lost 7 bases, and 11 bases had no gene match. CDR3 length: 17 residues. From germline, CDR1 is LGHDT and CDR2 YNNKEL (reference sequence). TCRdb's copy holds only in-frame clones and misses some; the assay was immunoSEQ multiplex PCR. In the table there are fewer than 120,000 clones, 70% to 90% of which are singletons. The specimen sequenced was peripheral blood. This chain uses TRBV3-1 (or the pseudogene TRBV3-2) with TRBJ2-1, with 9 positions matching TRBD2. The source is a human donor in a cohort sampled during active COVID-19. CDR3 residues: CASTMGVSGSSYNEQFF. In DNA form, the CDR3 reads TGTGCCAGCACCATGGGAGTTAGCGGGAGTTCCTACAATGAGCAGTTCTTC.